This T cell receptor beta chain originates from a study of blood T cell repertoires in COVID-19. As for this clone: Compared with germline, one end of the junction differs, possibly owing to a read error.

In the original workflow: Quantification of nucleated cells was approximated via reference gene primer amplification. Method: immunoSEQ multiplex PCR; TCRdb's copy keeps in-frame clones and lacks some. V, J and clone size were drawn from that table, and D and trimming were deduced from the DNA. The sample has more than 250,000 clones, around 78% seen once. This clonotype was sampled from a man aged 55 to 70 who had recovered from COVID-19. The material sequenced was peripheral blood.

The CDR3, as DNA: TGTGCCAGCAGAGAAGAAGCACGGACAGGGCGCTATGGCTACACCTTC. It specifies CASREEARTGRYGYTF. This rearrangement joins TRBV6-1 to TRBJ1-2; TRBD1 matches at 8 bases. Germline lookup yields CDR1 MNHNS and CDR2 SASEGT. This CDR3 contains 16 residues.